This T cell receptor (beta chain) stems from a study of cytomegalovirus exposure and HLA in healthy donors. Looking at the study overall: A subsequent analysis stated that the 120 validation repertoires were run on the same platform as the approximately 610 first-cohort repertoires.

Some clones are missing from TCRdb's copy, which holds only in-frame ones; the method was immunoSEQ multiplex PCR. The repertoire consists of 250,000 to 300,000 clones, with 80% to 90% occurring once and the leading ten covering about 1%. V was clipped by 7 bases and J by 0 bases, with 13 bases between them. CDR3 size: 14 residues. Per germline, CDR1 MDHEN and CDR2 SYDVKM. Sample: PBMCs. This clonotype was sampled from a woman aged 18-35 years in good health and CMV-seronegative. The chain combines TRBV28 with TRBJ2-7, with a tentative D call TRBD2 (6 bases). The CDR3, as DNA: TGTGCCAGCACCTTGGGACTGCACTCCTACGAGCAGTACTTC. Amino acids: CASTLGLHSYEQYF.